A single sample gave rise to the 14 T cell receptor beta chains below, sequenced in a study of control samples from healthy donors and cancer patients. Using immunoSEQ multiplex PCR, the repertoire was profiled, and TCRdb retains in-frame clones only, with some absent. The repertoire holds about 160,000 clones, with roughly 95% as singletons. Sequencing input: blood. The source of these receptors is a woman aged 25 to 39 in good health.

The chain combines TRBV28 with TRBJ2-2, with TRBD2 matching 11 bases. The junction had 8 bases not matched to a gene; V was cut back by 4 bases and J by 4 bases. This CDR3 contains 17 residues. Germline lookup yields CDR1 MDHEN and CDR2 SYDVKM. DNA of the CDR3: TGTGCCAGCAGTTCGCCGTTAGGACTAGCGGGCACCGGGGAGCTGTTTTTT. Protein: CASSSPLGLAGTGELFF. Full variable domain (missing parts from reference TRBV28 and TRBJ2-2): DVKVTQSSRYLVKRTGEKVFLECVQDMDHENMFWYRQDPGLGLRLIYFSYDVKMKEKGDIPEGYSVSREKKERFSLILESASTNQTSMYLCASSSPLGLAGTGELFFGEGSRLTVL.

The gene calls are TRBV28 and TRBJ1-6; 8 bases align to TRBD1. CDR3 length equals 12 residues. V trimming: 7 bases; J trimming: 9 bases; junction bases outside the gene matches: 2. The V gene's germline CDR1 is MDHEN and CDR2 SYDVKM. DNA for the CDR3: TGTGCCAGCAACGACAGGGGTTCACCCCTCCACTTT. It encodes CASNDRGSPLHF.

This clone occurred once. The chain combines TRBV13 with TRBJ1-1; D call uncertain. Germline V gene sequence: CDR1 PRHDT, CDR2 FYEKMQ (reference sequence). The CDR3 contains 11 residues. Trimming shortened V by 5 bases and J by 6 bases, and 7 bases separated the two germline ends. Here the CDR3 DNA reads TGTGCCAGCAGCCTTACAGCTGAAGCTTTCTTT. Translated, it gives CASSLTAEAFF.

The V and J genes are TRBV6-5 and TRBJ2-7; 7 nucleotides align to TRBD1. The DNA end is more similar to TRBJ2-5, so the J call may be wrong. Germline CDR1 reads MNHEY; CDR2 reads SVGAGI. This CDR3 region has 14 residues. CDR3: CASSFRGFSETQYF. In DNA form, the CDR3 reads TGTGCCAGCTCCTTCAGGGGGTTTTCAGAGACCCAGTACTTC.

The genes are TRBV10-3 and TRBJ2-6; 8 positions agree with TRBD1. After removal of 5 bases from V and 2 bases from J, the junction contained 8 bases not matched to a gene. The CDR3 consists of 17 residues. Germline V gene data show CDR1 as ENHRY and CDR2 as SYGVKD. The CDR3 DNA reads TGTGCCATCAGTATAGGGACAGGACAGGCTGGGGCCAACGTCCTGACTTTC. Its translation: CAISIGTGQAGANVLTF.

The chain recombines TRBV6-8 with TRBJ1-6; D uncertain. The CDR3 covers 14 residues. V was shortened by 10 bases and J by 5 bases, with 15 bases between the two germline ends. The germline V gene has CDR1 MNHGY and CDR2 SAAAGT. CDR3 in amino acids: CANYGRTDNSPLHF. The CDR3 DNA is TGTGCCAACTATGGTAGGACTGATAATTCACCCCTCCACTTT.

This rearrangement joins TRBV6-5 to TRBJ1-5; D call uncertain. Trimming shortened V by 4 bases and J by 5 bases, and 12 bases separated the two germline ends. Germline assignment: CDR1 MNHEY and CDR2 SVGAGI. The CDR3 has 14 residues. CDR3 in DNA: TGTGCCAGCAGTTCCGATGGACCCTATCAGCCCCAGCATTTT. It translates to CASSSDGPYQPQHF.

The gene calls are TRBV4-1 and TRBJ1-1, with 7 bases fitting TRBD1. The germline V gene encodes CDR1 MGHRA and CDR2 YSYEKL. Losses at the gene ends were 1 base for V and 0 bases for J; bases not matched to a gene: 2. The CDR3 has 15 amino acids. The CDR3 spells CASSQGRGMNTEAFF. For the CDR3, the DNA is TGCGCCAGCAGCCAAGGCAGGGGGATGAACACTGAAGCTTTCTTT.

The chain carries TRBV9 and TRBJ1-1; 7 bases map to TRBD1. The germline CDR1 and CDR2 sequences are SGDLS and YYNGEE. This CDR3 spans 14 amino acids. The ends lost 3 bases at V and 4 bases at J; junction bases unmatched: 6. The CDR3 region has the DNA TGTGCCAGCAGCGCCAAATCAGGGGGCACTGAAGCTTTCTTT. The encoded protein is CASSAKSGGTEAFF. Drawing the rest from reference TRBV9 and TRBJ1-1, the complete variable domain is DSGVTQTPKHLITATGQRVTLRCSPRSGDLSVYWYQQSLDQGLQFLIQYYNGEERAKGNILERFSAQQFPDLHSELNLSSLELGDSALYFCASSAKSGGTEAFFGQGTRLTVV.

This chain links TRBV4-1 with TRBJ2-3; 11 bases fit TRBD2. The CDR3 runs to 19 residues. Germline assignment: CDR1 MGHRA and CDR2 YSYEKL. V shed 1 base, J shed 4 bases, and the junction held 13 bases outside the gene matches. CDR3 sequence reads: CASSQGWASGRRIADTQYF. Here the CDR3 DNA reads TGCGCCAGCAGCCAAGGGTGGGCTAGCGGGAGGAGGATAGCAGATACGCAGTATTTT.

The chain carries TRBV19 and TRBJ1-5; a weak D match, TRBD1 (5 bases). Germline V gene lookup returns CDR1 LNHDA and CDR2 SQIVND (reference sequence). The CDR3 is made up of 14 amino acids. V lost 7 bases, J lost 6 bases, and 16 bases lay in between. As DNA, the CDR3 is TGTGCCAGTAACGGGACGCCGGGGGGTCAGCCCCAGCATTTT. As protein: CASNGTPGGQPQHF.

The CDR3 DNA sequence: TGTGCCAGCCGGGGAATCTACGAGCAGTACTTC. Encoded protein: CASRGIYEQYF. This chain links TRBV6-5 with TRBJ2-7, with TRBD2 as a possible D gene (5 bases). The CDR3 has 11 residues. Germline values: CDR1 MNHEY, CDR2 SVGAGI. V lost 8 bases, J lost 3 bases, and 8 bases lay in between.

The chain employs TRBV19 and TRBJ1-2; D perhaps matches TRBD1 (5 bases). This CDR3 has 15 amino acids. Trimming pared 5 bases from V and 4 bases from J, leaving 17 bases between. The V gene's germline CDR1 is LNHDA and CDR2 SQIVND (reference sequence). In nucleotides, the CDR3 is TGTGCCAGTAGTCCCCGGGACGGACAAACCTATGGCTACACCTTC. This codes for CASSPRDGQTYGYTF. The full variable domain, its missing parts supplied by reference TRBV19 and TRBJ1-2, is DGGITQSPKYLFRKEGQNVTLSCEQNLNHDAMYWYRQDPGQGLRLIYYSQIVNDFQKGDIAEGYSVSREKKESFPLTVTSAQKNPTAFYLCASSPRDGQTYGYTFGSGTRLTVV.

The chain links TRBV28 to TRBJ2-1; D is uncertain. The CDR3 is 14 amino acids. Trimming left V 3 bases short and J 5 bases short, with 11 bases between. The germline CDR1 and CDR2 sequences are MDHEN and SYDVKM. DNA of the CDR3: TGTGCCAGCAGTTTTCCCCCTAGTCACAATGAGCAGTTCTTC. Translation gives CASSFPPSHNEQFF.